Below are 5 T cell receptor beta chains sequenced from a single sample in a study of T cells expressing NK-cell markers. Each CDR3 protein gets one entry in TCRdb, which reprocessed the 5' RACE reads and gives no DNA. This table holds a few hundred thousand distinct CDR3 sequences. Sequenced sample: blood T cells: a sorted CD56 or NKG2C T cell subset, CD4+ or CD8+ T cells, or bulk PBMC T cells (not recorded which). These receptors were taken from a man aged 18 to 70 in good health.

The chain has TRBV6-1 and TRBJ1-3; TCRdb gives TRBD1 as the D gene, but with no DNA this cannot be confirmed. Germline CDR1 reads MNHNS; CDR2 reads SASEGT. There are 13 residues in the CDR3. CDR3 in amino acids: CASNPGARNTIYF.

The CDR3 spells CSGSGGSSYEQYF. The chain has TRBV20-1 and TRBJ2-7; the TCRdb D gene call, TRBD1, has no DNA to confirm it. Germline lookup yields CDR1 DFQATT and CDR2 SNEGSKA (reference sequence). CDR3 length: 13 amino acids.

V gene TRBV24-1 combines with J gene TRBJ2-2; the TCRdb D gene call, TRBD2, has no DNA to confirm it. Germline CDR1 is KGHDR and CDR2 is SFDVKD. There are 16 residues in the CDR3. Here the CDR3 reads CATSHRLPPNTGELFF.

V usage is TRBV7-6 and J usage is TRBJ1-2. Germline CDR1 SGHVS, CDR2 FNYEAQ. The CDR3 has 15 residues. The CDR3 sequence: CASSLNAGGNYGYTF.

The chain is built from TRBV27 and TRBJ2-7; TCRdb returns TRBD1, unconfirmable since there is no DNA. The CDR3 has 14 residues. Germline CDR1 and CDR2: MNHEY and SMNVEV (reference sequence). CDR3 loop: CASSTRDRNYEQYF.